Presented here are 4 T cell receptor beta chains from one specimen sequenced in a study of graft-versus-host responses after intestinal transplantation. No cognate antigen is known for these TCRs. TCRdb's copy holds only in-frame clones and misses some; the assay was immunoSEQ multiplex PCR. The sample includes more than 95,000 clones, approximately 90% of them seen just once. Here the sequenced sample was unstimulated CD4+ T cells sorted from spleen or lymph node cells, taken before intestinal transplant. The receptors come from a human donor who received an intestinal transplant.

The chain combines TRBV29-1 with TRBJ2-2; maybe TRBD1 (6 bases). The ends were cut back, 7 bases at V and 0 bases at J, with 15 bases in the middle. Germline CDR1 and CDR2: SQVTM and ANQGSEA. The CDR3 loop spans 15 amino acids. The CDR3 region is CSGQRDTSNTGELFF. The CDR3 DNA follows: TGCAGCGGCCAACGGGACACCTCGAACACCGGGGAGCTGTTTTTT.

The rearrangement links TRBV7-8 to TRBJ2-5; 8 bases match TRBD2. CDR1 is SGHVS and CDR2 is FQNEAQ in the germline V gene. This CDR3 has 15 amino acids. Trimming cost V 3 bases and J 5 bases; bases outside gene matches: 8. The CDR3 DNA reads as TGTGCCAGCAGCTTTTCGGCGGGGGGAGGGGAGACCCAGTACTTC. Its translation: CASSFSAGGGETQYF.

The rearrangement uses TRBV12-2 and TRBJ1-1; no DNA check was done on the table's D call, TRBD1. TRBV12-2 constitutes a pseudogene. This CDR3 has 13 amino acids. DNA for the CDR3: TGTGCAAGTCGCTTGCCACAGATGACTGAAGCTTTCTTT. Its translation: CASRLPQMTEAFF.

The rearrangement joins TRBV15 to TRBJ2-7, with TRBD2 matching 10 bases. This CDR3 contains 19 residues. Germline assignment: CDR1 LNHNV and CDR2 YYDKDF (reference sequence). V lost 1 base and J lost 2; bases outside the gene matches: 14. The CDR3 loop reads CATSRVLRVLAGATYEQYF. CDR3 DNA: TGTGCCACCAGCAGAGTTCTACGAGTGCTAGCGGGGGCAACCTACGAGCAGTACTTC.